These T cell receptor beta chains were read from a single sample in a study of OX40 agonist ivuxolimab in advanced cancers. Profiling relied on immunoSEQ multiplex PCR, and the TCRdb table lists in-frame clones only, not all of them. The sample includes around 53,000 clones, about four fifths seen only once; the top ten take 2% to 2.5%. This specimen consisted of CD4+ or CD8+ T cells sorted from blood, obtained in a trial of the OX40 agonist ivuxolimab. The receptor set was obtained from an adult with an advanced solid tumor such as melanoma, head and neck, liver or kidney cancer. Both conserved end residues are part of each CDR3. Fields, in order: clone size, J gene, D gene, V gene, CDR3 DNA, CDR3 protein. A D gene is named only where the DNA matches it firmly. Clone size is not always given. Where it is, it says once, few, many or a class for expanded clones.

size: -; J: TRBJ1-5; D: TRBD1; V: TRBV23-1; DNA: TGCGCCAGCAGTCAAACTCGGACAGGGTGTAATCAGCCCCAGCATTTT; CDR3: CASSQTRTGCNQPQHF
size: -; J: TRBJ2-5; D: -; V: TRBV4-1; DNA: TGCGCCAGCAGCCAGCCCGGCCGGGGAAGCCAAGAGACCCAGTACTTC; CDR3: CASSQPGRGSQETQYF
size: once; J: TRBJ2-7; D: -; V: TRBV6-5; DNA: TGTGCCAGCAGTTACACTACAGGCTCCTACGAGCAGTACTTC; CDR3: CASSYTTGSYEQYF
size: -; J: TRBJ1-4; D: -; V: TRBV11-3; DNA: TGTGCCAGCAGCTTAGGTGCTGCCACTAATGAAAAACTGTTTTTT; CDR3: CASSLGAATNEKLFF
size: -; J: TRBJ2-5; D: -; V: TRBV9; DNA: TGTGCCAGCAGCGTAGAGGGTCTTTTGATTCAAGAGACCCAGTACTTC; CDR3: CASSVEGLLIQETQYF
size: -; J: TRBJ1-2; D: TRBD1; V: TRBV27; DNA: TGTGCCAGCAGTTTATTGGGACAGGGAACCTACACCTTC; CDR3: CASSLLGQGTYTF
size: once; J: TRBJ1-2; D: -; V: TRBV7-6; DNA: TGTGCCAGCAGCTTAGCGAACAGCGACTATGGCTACACCTTC; CDR3: CASSLANSDYGYTF
size: -; J: TRBJ2-1; D: -; V: TRBV27; DNA: TGTGCCAGCAGTCCCCGAAGGCAGTCCTACAATGAGCAGTTCTTC; CDR3: CASSPRRQSYNEQFF
size: once; J: TRBJ1-2; D: -; V: TRBV6-1; DNA: TGTGCCAGCAGAGATTACGGCTACACCTTC; CDR3: CASRDYGYTF
size: -; J: TRBJ2-7; D: -; V: TRBV4-2; DNA: TGTGCCAGCAGCTTGGCCATCTACGAGCAGTACTTC; CDR3: CASSLAIYEQYF
size: -; J: TRBJ1-2; D: -; V: TRBV6-5; DNA: TGTGCCAGCCAGAGGGTGGGCTATGGCTACACCTTC; CDR3: CASQRVGYGYTF
size: -; J: TRBJ1-2; D: TRBD1; V: TRBV18; DNA: TGTGCCAGCTCACCGGGGACAGGGCGTGTGGACTATGGCTACACCTTC; CDR3: CASSPGTGRVDYGYTF
size: -; J: TRBJ2-1; D: -; V: TRBV27; DNA: TGTGCCAGCAGTTTATCGGGGTGGCGGAGCTCCTACAATGAGCAGTTCTTC; CDR3: CASSLSGWRSSYNEQFF
size: -; J: TRBJ1-2; D: -; V: TRBV5-5; DNA: TGTGCCAGCAGCCCATCGGGCACGAGCTATGGCTACACCTTC; CDR3: CASSPSGTSYGYTF
size: -; J: TRBJ1-2; D: -; V: TRBV2; DNA: TGTGCCAGCAGTCCCACCAGCTATGGCTACACCTTC; CDR3: CASSPTSYGYTF